The 20 T cell receptor beta chains below were found in one sample sequenced in a study of blood T cell repertoires in COVID-19. Sequencing used immunoSEQ multiplex PCR; TCRdb keeps in-frame clones, though not all of them. The table shows around 23,000 clones, with approximately 89% occurring only once. The sample consisted of peripheral blood. The source is a human donor in a cohort sampled during active COVID-19.

The chain uses TRBV5-4 and TRBJ1-2, with 7 positions matching TRBD1. V shed 2 bases, J shed 10 bases, and the junction held 5 bases outside the gene matches. The CDR3 is 12 residues long. Germline V gene sequence: CDR1 SGHNT, CDR2 YYREEE (reference sequence). The CDR3 DNA sequence: TGTGCCAGCAGCTTACCGGACAGGTCCTACACCTTC. Amino acid sequence: CASSLPDRSYTF.

The chain couples TRBV27 to TRBJ1-1; a weak D match, TRBD1 (5 bases). CDR3 length: 13 amino acids. The germline V and J ends were trimmed by 5 bases and 0 bases, with 7 bases remaining between them. Germline CDR1 MNHEY, CDR2 SMNVEV (reference sequence). CDR3 sequence reads: CASSPTVNTEAFF. The CDR3 DNA reads TGTGCCAGCAGTCCGACAGTGAACACTGAAGCTTTCTTT.

The rearrangement links TRBV27 to TRBJ1-2; TRBD1 matches 10 bases. In germline, CDR1 is MNHEY, CDR2 SMNVEV (reference sequence). Trimming removed 6 bases from V and 2 bases from J; junction bases left unmatched: 6. This CDR3 region has 15 residues. CDR3 in DNA: TGTGCCAGCAGATCGACAGGGGGCGTAAACTATGGCTACACCTTC. This encodes CASRSTGGVNYGYTF.

The genes are TRBV7-9 and TRBJ2-7; weak D call: TRBD2 (6 bases). Trimming shortened V by 5 bases and J by 3 bases, and 11 bases separated the two germline ends. Germline V gene lookup returns CDR1 SEHNR and CDR2 FQNEAQ (reference sequence). The CDR3 loop spans 13 amino acids. CDR3 region: CASSPGLDYEQYF. The CDR3 DNA reads TGTGCCAGCAGCCCGGGACTGGACTACGAGCAGTACTTC.

This chain joins TRBV20-1 and TRBJ1-2; D not resolved. Germline V gives CDR1 DFQATT, CDR2 SNEGSKA (reference sequence). The germline V and J ends were trimmed by 4 bases and 2 bases, with 14 bases remaining between them. This CDR3 comprises 14 residues. CDR3 in DNA: TGCAGTGCTACTGATCAGGAATGGAACTATGGCTACACCTTC. This sequence encodes CSATDQEWNYGYTF.

This chain joins TRBV27 and TRBJ1-6; 7 positions match TRBD1. V was pared by 6 bases and J by 2 bases, with 4 bases of the junction left unmatched. The CDR3 spans 15 residues. The germline V gene encodes CDR1 MNHEY and CDR2 SMNVEV (reference sequence). CDR3 residues: CASSSGTAYNSPLHF. The CDR3 bases are TGTGCCAGCAGCTCCGGGACAGCCTATAATTCACCCCTCCACTTT.

The chain employs TRBV6-5 and TRBJ1-1; D remains unclear. Germline V lookup: CDR1 MNHEY, CDR2 SVGAGI. V was trimmed by 2 bases and J by 5 bases, leaving 9 bases between them. CDR3 size: 13 residues. The CDR3 protein is CASSYDGGTEAFF. The CDR3 nucleotides read TGTGCCAGCAGTTACGATGGAGGGACTGAAGCTTTCTTT.

This rearrangement joins TRBV5-4 to TRBJ2-2; TRBD2 is a possible D gene (6 bases). Germline V gene lookup returns CDR1 SGHNT and CDR2 YYREEE (reference sequence). There are 16 residues in the CDR3. Trimming took 0 bases from V and 4 from J, leaving 13 bases between them. The CDR3 is CASSLALAWVTGELFF. The CDR3 bases are TGTGCCAGCAGCTTGGCCCTAGCGTGGGTCACCGGGGAGCTGTTTTTT.

The chain uses TRBV15 and TRBJ2-3; TRBD1 matches at 7 bases. The trim removed 11 bases at V and 7 bases at J, leaving 15 bases unmatched. CDR3 length: 14 amino acids. Germline CDR1 and CDR2: LNHNV and YYDKDF (reference sequence). CDR3 residues: CAAPTGPAENTQYF. The CDR3 nucleotides are TGTGCCGCTCCGACAGGGCCTGCCGAGAATACGCAGTATTTT.

The chain couples TRBV4-3 to TRBJ2-1, with 7 bases fitting TRBD2. The ends lost 0 bases at V and 0 bases at J; junction bases unmatched: 5. The V gene's germline CDR1 is LGHNA and CDR2 YSLEER. The CDR3 is made up of 17 amino acids. DNA for the CDR3: TGCGCCAGCAGCCAAGAGGCCGCGGGAGACTCCTACAATGAGCAGTTCTTC. Protein product: CASSQEAAGDSYNEQFF.

The V and J genes are TRBV18 and TRBJ2-6; no reliable D call. The germline V gene has CDR1 KGHSH and CDR2 LQKENI. V was pared by 3 bases and J by 2 bases, with 8 bases between. The CDR3 covers 15 residues. This CDR3 is CASSPGRAGANVLTF. The DNA for the CDR3 is TGTGCCAGCTCACCCGGCCGGGCTGGGGCCAACGTCCTGACTTTC.

This CDR3 is CASSPPDEQFF. CDR3 bases: TGTGCCAGCAGCCCCCCCGATGAGCAGTTCTTC. V usage is TRBV7-8 and J usage is TRBJ2-1, with D unclear. The V and J ends lost 5 bases and 8 bases respectively, with 7 bases between them. The CDR3 runs to 11 residues. Germline loops: CDR1 SGHVS, CDR2 FQNEAQ.

This clone has a handful of counts. For the CDR3, the DNA is TGTGCCAGCAGCTTATTAGGGTCCTCCGGGGGCACTGAAGCTTTCTTT. This codes for CASSLLGSSGGTEAFF. The chain is built from TRBV7-2 and TRBJ1-1; maybe TRBD1 (5 bases). V lost 2 bases, J lost 4 bases, and 17 bases lay in between. This CDR3 contains 16 residues. Germline lookup yields CDR1 SGHTA and CDR2 FQGNSA.

The V gene is TRBV19, the J gene TRBJ2-1; D perhaps matches TRBD1 (6 bases). This CDR3 spans 13 amino acids. Germline V CDR1 and CDR2: LNHDA, SQIVND (reference sequence). V was shortened by 9 bases and J by 0 bases, with 9 bases between the two germline ends. CDR3 protein: CASLDSSYNEQFF. The CDR3 DNA reads TGTGCCAGCCTGGACAGCTCCTACAATGAGCAGTTCTTC.

The chain recombines TRBV19 with TRBJ2-7; 9 bases are a match to TRBD1. Trimming at V came to 7 bases and at J to 3 bases, leaving 10 bases not matched to a gene. This CDR3 has 15 residues. CDR1 LNHDA and CDR2 SQIVND come from the germline V gene (reference sequence). The CDR3, as DNA: TGTGCCAGTAAAGAGGTTCACAGGGGGCTCTACGAGCAGTACTTC. It encodes CASKEVHRGLYEQYF.

A word on this clone: One end of the junction is discordant with germline, which a read error may explain. Additional DNA sequences in this sample encode the identical CDR3. The chain recombines TRBV6-6 with TRBJ1-2, with 7 bases that match TRBD1. CDR1 and CDR2 (germline): MNHNY, SVGAGI (reference sequence). The CDR3 extends over 15 amino acids. The CDR3 here is CASSGRQGEGYGYTF. CDR3 sequence (DNA): TGTGCTAGCAGTGGACGACAGGGTGAGGGCTATGGCTACACCTTC.

This chain joins TRBV2 and TRBJ2-3; D is unclear. Germline V gives CDR1 SNHLY, CDR2 FYNNEI. V lost 6 bases and J lost 1, with 8 bases in between. This CDR3 contains 13 residues. CDR3 protein: CASSSTRTDTQYF. The DNA for the CDR3 is TGTGCCAGCAGCTCGACTCGCACAGATACGCAGTATTTT.

This chain joins TRBV24-1 and TRBJ1-4; D might be TRBD1 (5 bases). Looked up from germline, CDR1 is KGHDR and CDR2 is SFDVKD. This CDR3 spans 15 amino acids. V was shortened by 4 bases and J by 8 bases, with 16 bases between the two germline ends. The CDR3 sequence is CATSERDQGGEKLFF. CDR3 DNA: TGTGCCACCAGTGAGCGGGACCAGGGTGGGGAAAAACTGTTTTTT.

The chain carries TRBV3-1 (or the pseudogene TRBV3-2) and TRBJ2-1, with a weak D call TRBD2 (5 bases). The V end was cut by 5 bases, the J end by 0 bases, with 11 bases between. The CDR3 length is 15 residues. Per germline, CDR1 LGHDT and CDR2 YNNKEL (reference sequence). CDR3 sequence (DNA): TGTGCCAGCAGCTGGACTGGGAGCTCCTACAATGAGCAGTTCTTC. It is translated as CASSWTGSSYNEQFF.

The chain couples TRBV19 to TRBJ1-5; 9 bases are shared with TRBD1. This CDR3 is built from 15 residues. V was clipped by 4 bases and J by 3 bases; unmatched bases: 4. CDR1 is LNHDA, CDR2 SQIVND, per germline (reference sequence). CDR3 loop: CASSTRTGDNQPQHF. The CDR3 region has the DNA TGTGCCAGTAGTACCCGGACAGGGGACAATCAGCCCCAGCATTTT.